This TCR beta chain derives from a study of human CD8 memory T cell subsets. Overall study results and limits: T cells showing similarly high diversity were the stem-like memory and precursor exhausted cells, not the effector memory cells.

Germline assignment: CDR1 MNHEY and CDR2 SVGAGI. The CDR3 spans 16 residues. For this clonotype: Its matching antigen is unknown.

Researchers made TCR beta libraries via UMI-labeled 5' RACE. After re-calling the 5' RACE reads, TCRdb lists one entry per CDR3 protein, DNA absent. Recorded here are about 4,700 distinct CDR3 sequences; the top ten clones represent roughly 30%. It was from duplicate vials of some 150,000 sorted CD8+ T cells per subset that RNA came. Sequenced sample: CD8+ T cells from PBMCs. The chain combines TRBV6-5 with TRBJ2-7; TCRdb selects TRBD1, and the lack of DNA leaves this call unchecked. This sequence was found in a human donor in good health. The CDR3 reads CASSYGGPAGGVEQYF.